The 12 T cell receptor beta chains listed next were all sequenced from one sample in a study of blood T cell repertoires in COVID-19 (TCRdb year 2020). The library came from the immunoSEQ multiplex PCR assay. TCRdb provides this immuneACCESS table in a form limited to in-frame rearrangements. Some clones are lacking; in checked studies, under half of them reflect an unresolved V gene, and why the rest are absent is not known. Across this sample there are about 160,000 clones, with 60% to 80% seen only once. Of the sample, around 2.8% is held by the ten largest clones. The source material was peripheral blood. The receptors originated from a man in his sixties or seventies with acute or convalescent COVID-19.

The CDR3 sequence is CASSYHGRGGDEQYF. The CDR3 nucleotides are TGTGCCAGCAGTTACCATGGACGGGGCGGGGACGAGCAGTACTTC. This sequence joins TRBV6-5 and TRBJ2-7, with D possibly TRBD2 on 6 matching bases. The V end lost 2 bases, the J end lost 5 bases, and 16 bases lay between the germline ends. The CDR3 contains 15 residues. CDR1 and CDR2 (germline): MNHEY, SVGAGI.

The CDR3 loop is CASSLSTGGTEAFF. In nucleotides, the CDR3 is TGTGCCAGCAGTTTATCTACGGGGGGCACTGAAGCTTTCTTT. The chain employs TRBV27 and TRBJ1-1; D perhaps matches TRBD1 (5 bases). Germline V gives CDR1 MNHEY, CDR2 SMNVEV (reference sequence). This CDR3 has 14 amino acids. V was shortened by 0 bases and J by 4 bases, with 9 bases between the two germline ends.

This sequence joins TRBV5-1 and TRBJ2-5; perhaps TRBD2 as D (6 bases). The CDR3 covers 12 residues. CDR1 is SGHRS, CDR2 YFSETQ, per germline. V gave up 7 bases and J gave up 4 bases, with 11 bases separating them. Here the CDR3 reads CASGSGSETQYF. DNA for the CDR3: TGCGCCAGCGGTAGCGGCTCAGAGACCCAGTACTTC.

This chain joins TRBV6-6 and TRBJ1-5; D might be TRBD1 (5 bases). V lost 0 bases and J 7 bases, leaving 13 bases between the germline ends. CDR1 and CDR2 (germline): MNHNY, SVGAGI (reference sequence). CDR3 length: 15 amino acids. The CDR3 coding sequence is TGTGCCAGCAGTTACTCGAAATCGGGGGTACAGCCCCAGCATTTT. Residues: CASSYSKSGVQPQHF.

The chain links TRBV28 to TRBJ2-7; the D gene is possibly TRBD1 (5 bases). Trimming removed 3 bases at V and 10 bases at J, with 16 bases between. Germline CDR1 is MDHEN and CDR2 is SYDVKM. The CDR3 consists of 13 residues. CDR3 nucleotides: TGTGCCAGCAGTTTTAGGGGTACAGGAGAACAGTACTTC. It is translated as CASSFRGTGEQYF. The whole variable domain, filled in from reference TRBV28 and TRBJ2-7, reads DVKVTQSSRYLVKRTGEKVFLECVQDMDHENMFWYRQDPGLGLRLIYFSYDVKMKEKGDIPEGYSVSREKKERFSLILESASTNQTSMYLCASSFRGTGEQYFGPGTRLTVT.

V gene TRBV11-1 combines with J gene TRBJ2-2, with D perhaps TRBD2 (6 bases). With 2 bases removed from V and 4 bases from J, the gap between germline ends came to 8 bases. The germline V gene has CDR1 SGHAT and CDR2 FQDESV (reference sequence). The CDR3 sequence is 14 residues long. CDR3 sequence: CASSLLGGTGELFF. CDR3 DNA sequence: TGTGCCAGCAGCTTATTGGGGGGCACCGGGGAGCTGTTTTTT.

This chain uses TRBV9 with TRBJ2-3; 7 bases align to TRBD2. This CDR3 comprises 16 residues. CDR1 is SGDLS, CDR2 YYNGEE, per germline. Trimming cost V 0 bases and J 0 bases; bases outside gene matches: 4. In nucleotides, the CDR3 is TGTGCCAGCAGCGTAGAGGCGGGAGCTAGCACAGATACGCAGTATTTT. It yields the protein CASSVEAGASTDTQYF.

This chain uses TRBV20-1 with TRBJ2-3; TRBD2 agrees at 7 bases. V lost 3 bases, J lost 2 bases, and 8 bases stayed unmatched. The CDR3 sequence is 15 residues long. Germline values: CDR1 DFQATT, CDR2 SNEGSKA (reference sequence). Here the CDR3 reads CSASLSSGTTDTQYF. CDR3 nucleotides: TGCAGTGCTAGTTTGTCTAGCGGAACCACAGATACGCAGTATTTT.

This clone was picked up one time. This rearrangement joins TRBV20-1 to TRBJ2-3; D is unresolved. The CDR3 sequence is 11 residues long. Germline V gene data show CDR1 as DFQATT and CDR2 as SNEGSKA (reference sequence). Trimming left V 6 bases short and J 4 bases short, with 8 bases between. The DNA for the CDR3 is TGCAGTGCGAAACGAGCAGATACGCAGTATTTT. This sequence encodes CSAKRADTQYF.

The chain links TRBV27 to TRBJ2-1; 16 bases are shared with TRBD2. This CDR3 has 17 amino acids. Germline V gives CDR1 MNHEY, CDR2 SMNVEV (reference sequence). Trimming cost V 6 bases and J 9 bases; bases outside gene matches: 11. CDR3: CASRQPGLAGGDGEQFF. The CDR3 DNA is TGTGCCAGCAGGCAACCGGGACTAGCGGGAGGGGACGGTGAGCAGTTCTTC.

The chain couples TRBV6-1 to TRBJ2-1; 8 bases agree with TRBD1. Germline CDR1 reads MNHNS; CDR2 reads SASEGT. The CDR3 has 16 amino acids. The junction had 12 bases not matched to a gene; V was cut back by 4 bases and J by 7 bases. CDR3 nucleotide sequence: TGTGCCAGCAGTGTTGCAGGGGGCGTCCCCGGAAATGAGCAGTTCTTC. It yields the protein CASSVAGGVPGNEQFF.

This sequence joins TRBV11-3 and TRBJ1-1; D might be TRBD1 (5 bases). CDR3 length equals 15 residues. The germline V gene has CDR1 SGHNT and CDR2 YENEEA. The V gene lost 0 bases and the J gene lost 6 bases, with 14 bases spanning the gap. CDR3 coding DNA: TGTGCCAGCAGCTTAGATCGTTCAGGAGGGGCTGAAGCTTTCTTT. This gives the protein CASSLDRSGGAEAFF.